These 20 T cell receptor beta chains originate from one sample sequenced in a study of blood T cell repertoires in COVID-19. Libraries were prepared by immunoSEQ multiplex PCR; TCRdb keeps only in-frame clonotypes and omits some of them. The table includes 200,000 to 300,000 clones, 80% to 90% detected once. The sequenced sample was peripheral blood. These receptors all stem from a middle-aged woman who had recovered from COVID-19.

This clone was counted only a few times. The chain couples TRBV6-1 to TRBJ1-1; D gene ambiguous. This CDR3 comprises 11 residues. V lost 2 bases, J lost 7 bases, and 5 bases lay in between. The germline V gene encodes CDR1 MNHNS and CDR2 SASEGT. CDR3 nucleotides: TGTGCCAGCAGTGAATTTTATGAAGCTTTCTTT. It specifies CASSEFYEAFF.

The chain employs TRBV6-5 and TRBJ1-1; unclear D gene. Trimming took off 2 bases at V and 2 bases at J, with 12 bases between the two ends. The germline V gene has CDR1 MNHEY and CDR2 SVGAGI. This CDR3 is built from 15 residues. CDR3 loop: CASSYGQFFNTEAFF. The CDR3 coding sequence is TGTGCCAGCAGTTACGGTCAGTTTTTCAACACTGAAGCTTTCTTT.

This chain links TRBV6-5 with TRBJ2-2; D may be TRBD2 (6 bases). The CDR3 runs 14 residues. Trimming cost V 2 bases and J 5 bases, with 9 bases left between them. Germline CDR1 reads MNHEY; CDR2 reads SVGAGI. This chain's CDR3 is CASSYQRATGELFF. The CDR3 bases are TGTGCCAGCAGTTACCAGCGGGCGACCGGGGAGCTGTTTTTT.

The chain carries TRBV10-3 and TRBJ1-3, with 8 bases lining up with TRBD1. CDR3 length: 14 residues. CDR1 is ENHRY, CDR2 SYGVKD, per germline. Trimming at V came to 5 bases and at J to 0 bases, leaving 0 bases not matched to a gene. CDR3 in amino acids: CAISTGGSGNTIYF. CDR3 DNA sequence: TGTGCCATCAGTACAGGGGGCTCTGGAAACACCATATATTTT.

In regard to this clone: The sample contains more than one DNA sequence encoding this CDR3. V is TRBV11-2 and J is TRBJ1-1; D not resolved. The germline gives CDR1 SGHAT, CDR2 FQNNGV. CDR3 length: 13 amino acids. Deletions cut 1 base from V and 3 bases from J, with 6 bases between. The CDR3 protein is CASSLVRDTEAFF. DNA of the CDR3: TGTGCCAGCAGCTTAGTTCGGGACACTGAAGCTTTCTTT.

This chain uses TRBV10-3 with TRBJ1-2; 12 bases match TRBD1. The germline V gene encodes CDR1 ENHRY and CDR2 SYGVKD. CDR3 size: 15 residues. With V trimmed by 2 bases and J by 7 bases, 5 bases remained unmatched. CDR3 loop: CAISEGDRGQAGYTF. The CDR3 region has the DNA TGTGCCATCAGTGAGGGGGACAGGGGGCAGGCTGGCTACACCTTC.

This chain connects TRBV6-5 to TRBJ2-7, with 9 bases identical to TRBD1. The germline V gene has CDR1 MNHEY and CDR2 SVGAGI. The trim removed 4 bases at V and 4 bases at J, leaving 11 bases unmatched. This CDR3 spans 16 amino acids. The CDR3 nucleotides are TGTGCCAGCAGTTCCTGGGACAGGGAAGGAAGTTACGAGCAGTACTTC. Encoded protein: CASSSWDREGSYEQYF.

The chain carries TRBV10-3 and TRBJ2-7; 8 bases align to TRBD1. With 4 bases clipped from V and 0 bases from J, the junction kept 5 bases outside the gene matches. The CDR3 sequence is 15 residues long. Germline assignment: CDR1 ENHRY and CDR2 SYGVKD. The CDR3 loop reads CAISGNRGSSYEQYF. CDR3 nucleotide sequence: TGTGCCATCAGTGGAAACAGGGGGAGCTCCTACGAGCAGTACTTC.

The CDR3 DNA reads as TGTGCCAGCAGTTTATCTCGGGACAGGAGATATTCACCCCTCCACTTT. Translated: CASSLSRDRRYSPLHF. This chain links TRBV27 with TRBJ1-6, with TRBD1 identical over 8 bases. Germline CDR1 is MNHEY and CDR2 is SMNVEV (reference sequence). CDR3 length: 16 amino acids. V lost 0 bases and J lost 8; bases outside the gene matches: 6.

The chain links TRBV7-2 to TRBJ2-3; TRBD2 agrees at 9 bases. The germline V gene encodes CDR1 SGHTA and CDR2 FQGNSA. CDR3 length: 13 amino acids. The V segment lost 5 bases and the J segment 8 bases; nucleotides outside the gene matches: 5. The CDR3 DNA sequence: TGTGCCAGCAGCCCACTAGCGGGTCGTACGCAGTATTTT. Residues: CASSPLAGRTQYF.

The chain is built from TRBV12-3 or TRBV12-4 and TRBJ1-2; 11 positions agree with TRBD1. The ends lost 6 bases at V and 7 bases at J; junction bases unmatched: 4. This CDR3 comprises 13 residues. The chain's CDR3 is CASRWTGGVGYTF. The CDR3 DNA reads TGTGCCAGCAGGTGGACAGGGGGCGTTGGCTACACCTTC.

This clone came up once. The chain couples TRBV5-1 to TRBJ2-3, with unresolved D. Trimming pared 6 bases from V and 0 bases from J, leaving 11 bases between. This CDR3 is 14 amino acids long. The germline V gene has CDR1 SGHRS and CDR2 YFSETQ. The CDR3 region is CASKRGSSTDTQYF. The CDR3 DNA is TGCGCCAGCAAGAGAGGCTCTAGCACAGATACGCAGTATTTT.

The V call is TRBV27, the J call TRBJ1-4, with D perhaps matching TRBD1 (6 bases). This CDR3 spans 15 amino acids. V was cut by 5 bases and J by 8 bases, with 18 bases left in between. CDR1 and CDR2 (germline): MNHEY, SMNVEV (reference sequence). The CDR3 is CASSPYREGGEKLFF. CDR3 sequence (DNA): TGTGCCAGCAGTCCTTACAGGGAAGGTGGAGAAAAACTGTTTTTT.

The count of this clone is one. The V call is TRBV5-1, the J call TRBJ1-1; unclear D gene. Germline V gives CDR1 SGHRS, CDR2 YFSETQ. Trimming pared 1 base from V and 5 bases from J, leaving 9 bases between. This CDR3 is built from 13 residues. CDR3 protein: CASSLKMETEAFF. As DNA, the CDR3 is TGCGCCAGCAGCTTGAAGATGGAGACTGAAGCTTTCTTT.

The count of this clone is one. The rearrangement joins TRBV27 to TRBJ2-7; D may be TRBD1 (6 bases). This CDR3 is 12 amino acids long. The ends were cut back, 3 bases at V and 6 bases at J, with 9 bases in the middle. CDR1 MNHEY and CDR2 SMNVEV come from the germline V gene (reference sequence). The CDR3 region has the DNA TGTGCCAGCAGTTTCACAGGGCTCGAGCAGTACTTC. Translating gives CASSFTGLEQYF.

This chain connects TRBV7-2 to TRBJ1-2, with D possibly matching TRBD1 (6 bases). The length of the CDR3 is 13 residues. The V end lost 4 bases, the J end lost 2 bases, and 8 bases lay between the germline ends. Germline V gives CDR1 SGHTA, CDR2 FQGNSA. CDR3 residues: CASSYDRNYGYTF. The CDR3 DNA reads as TGTGCCAGCAGCTATGACAGGAACTATGGCTACACCTTC.

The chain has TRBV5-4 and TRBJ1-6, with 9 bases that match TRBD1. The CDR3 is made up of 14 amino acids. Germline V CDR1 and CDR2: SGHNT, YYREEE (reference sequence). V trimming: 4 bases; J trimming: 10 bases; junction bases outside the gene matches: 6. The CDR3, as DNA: TGTGCCAGCAGCGGGGGGACAGGGTACTCACCCCTCCACTTT. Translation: CASSGGTGYSPLHF.

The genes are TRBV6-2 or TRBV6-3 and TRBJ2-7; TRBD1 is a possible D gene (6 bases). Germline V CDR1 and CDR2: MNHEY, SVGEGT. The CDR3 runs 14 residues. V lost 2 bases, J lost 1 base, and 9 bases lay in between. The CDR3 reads CASSYPQGSYEQYF. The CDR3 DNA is TGTGCCAGCAGTTACCCCCAGGGGTCCTACGAGCAGTACTTC.

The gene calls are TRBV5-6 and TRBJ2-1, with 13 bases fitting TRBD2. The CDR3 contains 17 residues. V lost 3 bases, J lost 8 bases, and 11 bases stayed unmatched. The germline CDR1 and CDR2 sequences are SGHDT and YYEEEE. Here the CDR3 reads CASSWGPTSGGPDEQFF. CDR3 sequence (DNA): TGTGCCAGCAGCTGGGGACCGACTAGCGGGGGGCCCGATGAGCAGTTCTTC.

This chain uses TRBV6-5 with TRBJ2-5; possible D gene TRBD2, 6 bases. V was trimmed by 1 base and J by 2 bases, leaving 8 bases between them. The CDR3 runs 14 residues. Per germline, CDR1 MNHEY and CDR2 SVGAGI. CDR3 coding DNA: TGTGCCAGCAGTTACTTCCGGGGGCAAGAGACCCAGTACTTC. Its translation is CASSYFRGQETQYF.